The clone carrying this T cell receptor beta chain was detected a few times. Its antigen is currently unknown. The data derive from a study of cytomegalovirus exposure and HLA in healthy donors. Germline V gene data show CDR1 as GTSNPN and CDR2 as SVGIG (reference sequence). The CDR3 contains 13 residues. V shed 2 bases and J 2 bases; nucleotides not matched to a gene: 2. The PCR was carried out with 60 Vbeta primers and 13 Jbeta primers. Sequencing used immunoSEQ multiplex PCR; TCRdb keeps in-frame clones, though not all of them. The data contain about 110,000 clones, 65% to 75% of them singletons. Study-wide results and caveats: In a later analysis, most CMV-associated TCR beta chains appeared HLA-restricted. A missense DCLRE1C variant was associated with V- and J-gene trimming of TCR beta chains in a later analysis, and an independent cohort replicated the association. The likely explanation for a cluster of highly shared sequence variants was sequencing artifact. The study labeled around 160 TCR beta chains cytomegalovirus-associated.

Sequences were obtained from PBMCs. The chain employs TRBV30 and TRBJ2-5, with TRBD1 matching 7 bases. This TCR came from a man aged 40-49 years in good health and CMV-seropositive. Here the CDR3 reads CAWSFRGQETQYF. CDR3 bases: TGTGCCTGGAGTTTCAGGGGGCAAGAGACCCAGTACTTC.